Included here is one T cell receptor beta chain sequence, with context. This clonotype has at least ten counts. Its recognized antigen is unknown. The sample holds no much larger clone one base away, and base qualities are not on file. The library was built by means of multiplex PCR. Sequencing used an Illumina HiSeq 4000. TCR beta libraries were built with iRepertoire HTBI primers and Arm-PCR amplification of CDR3 regions. Before sequencing, the PCR products underwent gel purification. The authors' analysis ran thus. Across samples, 60 to 75 TRBV and 13 to 15 TRBJ segments were identified and used for gene usage analysis of CDR3 amino acid clonotypes. COPE and FqMerger were used to merge filtered high-quality paired reads into contigs. BLAST was used to align contigs to the IMGT TRBV, TRBD and TRBJ reference genes, and CDR3 was defined following IMGT. Clonotypes above 0.1% frequency were classified as highly expanded clones. Repertoire diversity was measured by Shannon entropy, and V-J evenness by the Gini coefficient. Clonotypes shared by more than one individual were considered public. Through fastp at Q25 and MiXCR, TCRdb rebuilt clones from the public reads, retaining in-frame beta chains. Each entry merges the rows of one CDR3 protein and shows their most common DNA and genes. TCRdb's processing, not the authors', yielded these V and J calls. Present in this sample are 550,000 to 700,000 distinct CDR3 sequences, approximately 16% of which were seen just once. Around 12% of the sample rests with the top ten.

The data belong to a study of regulatory T cells in long-lasting Graves disease listed by TCRdb under 2021. About the full investigation: In the newly diagnosed Graves' disease group, patients had been taking antithyroid drugs for less than 3 months. The study took place in China and was registered as a clinical trial. Patients with persistent Graves' disease were compared with patients with newly diagnosed Graves' disease using TCR sequencing and RNA sequencing of peripheral blood. A total of 33 samples were covered by TCR sequencing, comprising some 13 persistent and around 20 newly diagnosed Graves' disease patients.

The CDR3, cysteine through phenylalanine, is 16 amino acids long. Left in the record is the CDR3 DNA by itself, 48 bases read in frame from the first base. The junction shows trimming of 1 base on V and 0 bases on J, plus 15 bases between the germline ends. CDR1 is given as DFQATT and CDR2 as SNEGSKA, both from the germline V gene (reference sequence). The research as a whole found: The authors acknowledged the small sample size as a limitation that may reduce accuracy. Only the TCR beta chain was sequenced and analyzed. Patients with persistent disease shared more public clonotypes (approximately 2,500) than newly diagnosed patients did (approximately 1,000). Persistent disease showed preferential use of TRBV28, TRBJ1-2 and TRBJ2-5, whereas newly diagnosed disease favored TRBV20-1 and TRBJ2-1. Peripheral blood alone was examined, since thyroid tissue, which constituted the primary lesion, could not be accessed. Persistent Graves' disease patients showed lower TCR Shannon entropy and fewer highly expanded clones than newly diagnosed patients, suggesting clonal expansion.

The time point label corresponds to: newly diagnosed GD, antithyroid drugs for less than 3 months. For both TCR sequencing and RNA sequencing, RNA was extracted from PBMCs in TRIzol. The diagnosis of Graves' disease was made according to American Thyroid Association guidelines. The patients came from an endocrinology department in Xi'an, China. Each patient gave about 8.1 milliliters of peripheral blood, collected in an EDTA anticoagulant tube. Ficoll Paque Plus density gradient separation was used to isolate PBMCs, and no further T cell sorting was done. An Agilent 2100 Bioanalyzer and agarose gel were used to check RNA quality, and a NanoDrop 2000 was used to measure RNA concentration. The same data also contributed to another study, on T cells in Graves' hyperthyroidism and ophthalmopathy. The second source states: Stable Graves' hyperthyroidism was defined as the absence of progression to ophthalmopathy over 18 months of follow-up. Hyperthyroidism patients were newly diagnosed, with disease duration under 2 months, and aged 18 to 65 years. Exclusion was applied to patients with uncontrolled infections, other autoimmune diseases, pregnancy or lactation. Diagnoses were based on clinical symptoms, serum thyroxine and TRAb, thyroid ultrasound and orbital computed tomography. The TCR CDR3 was subjected to a first round of RT-PCR using the HTBI primer set and the Qiagen OneStep RT-PCR kit. Most expanded thyroid clonotypes (frequency above 0.001) were also detected in blood, a finding suggesting that blood repertoires may reflect thyroid immune responses. In cross-validation, a model built on a 13 V-J signature told ophthalmopathy apart from stable hyperthyroidism with approximately 90% sensitivity and roughly 83% specificity, and in testing the same model reached 80%/75%. In validation, the model predicted progression to ophthalmopathy a median of about 6.5 months before onset, with about 70% sensitivity and about 72% specificity. TCR V-J signatures able to tell the groups apart were searched for in a discovery cohort of more than 90 patients, of whom over 40 had Graves' ophthalmopathy and about 55 had stable Graves' hyperthyroidism. Prospective prediction of ophthalmopathy was tested in an independent validation cohort consisting of 18 hyperthyroidism patients and more than 15 patients who later progressed to ophthalmopathy. The roughly 91 discovery patients were randomly divided into training and test sets at a 7:3 ratio. Thyroid tissue and blood T-cell repertoires from six Graves' hyperthyroidism patients were also compared in the study. Once sampling was done, hyperthyroidism patients were given methimazole at a starting dose of 30 mg daily, whereas ophthalmopathy patients were given high-dose intravenous methylprednisolone. A second multiplex PCR round built the libraries, followed by size selection and purification. The libraries were sequenced on an Illumina HiSeq2000 using paired-end 100 bp reads. SOAPnuke was used to process the raw data, throwing out any read that contained adapters or uncalled bases, had a mean Phred below 15, or lacked an exact constant-primer or identifier match. High-quality paired reads were merged with COPE v1.2.5, and unique nucleotide sequences were defined as clonotypes. MiTCR v1.1 was used to align clonotypes to the IMGT TRBV, TRBD and TRBJ reference segments. The analysis was restricted to V-J combinations with a frequency above 0.0001, which together covered 99% to 99.2% of the repertoires. A TCS score was defined as the ratio between F50 (clonal expansion) and ExV (chaos), using BLOSUM62-based TCRdist between CDR3 peptides within each V-J. Welch's t-statistics and random forest reduced 500 to 550 V-J features to around 14, which were used in a naive Bayes classifier (R e1071). No statistical method was used to set the sample size in advance, and investigators knew the group allocation. The paper reports TCR Vbeta CDR3 sequencing of approximately 140 peripheral blood samples: fewer than 50 ophthalmopathy, over 70 hyperthyroidism and around 17 progressor patients.

The specimen was peripheral blood mononuclear cells (PBMCs), collected at new diagnosis, from a patient treated with antithyroid drugs. The chain couples TRBV20-1 to TRBJ1-1; the D gene assignment is ambiguous. The sequence came from a man aged 18 to 30 with Graves disease. Donor details come from another sample of the same person, matched by shared clones. The CDR3 region reads CSARAWQVYMNTEAFF. The sequenced DNA: TGCAGTGCTAGAGCCTGGCAGGTCTACATGAACACTGAAGCTTTCTTT.